These 30 T cell receptor beta chains share one sample of origin, sequenced in a study of low-dose radiotherapy and immunotherapy resistance in tumors. The sample's time point: after trial treatment. Treatment given: LDRT plus nivolumab, ipilimumab, low-dose cyclophosphamide and aspirin (RACIN trial). Primers used for first-strand cDNA, a TRAV- and TRBV-specific set, covered both alpha and beta chains. Over around 19 PCR cycles, TCRs were amplified from a constant-region primer and V-primer adapter. From the reads, TCRdb called clonotypes with MiXCR, one entry per CDR3 protein. The repertoire holds about 100,000 distinct CDR3 sequences, with about 20% as singletons. Sequencing was performed on PBMCs, taken after low-dose radiotherapy plus immunotherapy. The receptors shown here come from a male donor with prostate cancer.

There are many counts of this clonotype. The chain recombines TRBV7-8 with TRBJ2-1, with a tentative D call TRBD2 (5 bases). V shed 7 bases and J shed 9 bases, with 19 bases lying between them. In germline, CDR1 is SGHVS, CDR2 FQNEAQ. The CDR3 extends over 14 amino acids. In DNA form, the CDR3 reads TGTGCCAGCACCTCGGGCCCCTGGAGGAGTGAGCAGTTCTTC. It translates to CASTSGPWRSEQFF.

The sample holds many counts of this clonotype. V and J are TRBV5-6 and TRBJ1-5, with TRBD1 matching over 7 bases. Germline CDR1 is SGHDT and CDR2 is YYEEEE. Trimming took 1 base from V and 5 from J; bases not matched to a gene: 3. The CDR3 length is 14 residues. As DNA, the CDR3 is TGTGCCAGCAGCTTGTACAGGGGCTATCAGCCCCAGCATTTT. This gives the protein CASSLYRGYQPQHF.

The sample holds many counts of this clonotype. The chain combines TRBV6-1 with TRBJ1-2; 8 bases are shared with TRBD1. Germline V gives CDR1 MNHNS, CDR2 SASEGT. Trimming removed 6 bases from V and 6 bases from J; junction bases left unmatched: 6. The CDR3 length is 13 residues. The CDR3 is CASSEQGGNGYTF. In nucleotides, the CDR3 is TGTGCCAGCAGCGAACAGGGGGGAAATGGCTACACCTTC.

This clonotype showed up many times. This chain uses TRBV20-1 with TRBJ1-1, with a tentative D call TRBD1 (6 bases). CDR1 is DFQATT, CDR2 SNEGSKA, per germline (reference sequence). Trimming stripped 3 bases from V and 1 base from J, with 21 bases between. CDR3 length equals 17 residues. CDR3 region: CSARTGQNPLSNTEAFF. Here the CDR3 DNA reads TGCAGTGCTAGGACCGGACAGAACCCCCTTTCGAACACTGAAGCTTTCTTT.

This clonotype has a count of ten or more. The chain employs TRBV9 and TRBJ1-3; D may be TRBD1 (5 bases). The CDR3 contains 16 residues. CDR1 is SGDLS, CDR2 YYNGEE, per germline. V lost 3 bases, J lost 2 bases, and 15 bases lay in between. The DNA of the CDR3 is TGTGCCAGCAGCGAGGAGGGGTCGGGTCCTGGAAACACCATATATTTT. It yields the protein CASSEEGSGPGNTIYF. Complete variable domain (other parts from reference TRBV9 and TRBJ1-3): DSGVTQTPKHLITATGQRVTLRCSPRSGDLSVYWYQQSLDQGLQFLIQYYNGEERAKGNILERFSAQQFPDLHSELNLSSLELGDSALYFCASSEEGSGPGNTIYFGEGSWLTVV.

This clonotype was detected ten times or more. The J gene is TRBJ2-2, the V gene TRBV6-6; D tentatively reads TRBD1 or TRBD2 (7 bases each). CDR1 MNHNY and CDR2 SVGAGI come from the germline V gene (reference sequence). Trimming shortened V by 7 bases and J by 5 bases, and 17 bases separated the two germline ends. This CDR3 is built from 15 residues. The CDR3: CASTGVRGGTGELFF. The CDR3, as DNA: TGTGCCAGCACGGGGGTCAGGGGGGGAACCGGGGAGCTGTTTTTT.

This clonotype appeared many times. The chain joins TRBV12-3 or TRBV12-4 to TRBJ2-5; the D gene is possibly TRBD2 (6 bases). V was cut by 8 bases and J by 3 bases, with 13 bases left in between. The CDR3 is 13 amino acids. Written as DNA, the CDR3 is TGTGCCAGCGCAAACTTAGCGGAAGAGACCCAGTACTTC. Amino acid sequence: CASANLAEETQYF.

This clonotype was seen many times. The V and J genes are TRBV7-9 and TRBJ2-3; TRBD1 matches 10 bases. V trimming: 6 bases; J trimming: 3 bases; junction bases outside the gene matches: 3. The CDR3 sequence is 14 residues long. Germline V lookup: CDR1 SEHNR, CDR2 FQNEAQ (reference sequence). This chain's CDR3 is CASRGTGVTDTQYF. CDR3 DNA sequence: TGTGCCAGCAGAGGGACAGGGGTAACAGATACGCAGTATTTT.

This chain joins TRBV28 and TRBJ2-7; tentative D call: TRBD1 (5 bases). CDR3 length: 13 amino acids. Germline CDR1 and CDR2: MDHEN and SYDVKM. V was clipped by 9 bases and J by 2 bases, with 14 bases between them. The CDR3 bases are TGTGCCAGTGCGCAAGGGGCGACCTACGAGCAGTACTTC. This encodes CASAQGATYEQYF.

This clonotype was seen ten or more times. This rearrangement joins TRBV25-1 to TRBJ2-3, with TRBD1 matching 7 bases. Germline trimming cut 3 bases from V and 3 bases from J; bases unmatched to any gene: 9. CDR1 MGHDK and CDR2 SYGVNS come from the germline V gene. This CDR3 has 16 residues. For the CDR3, the DNA is TGTGCCAGCAGTGACTACGACAGGGCGAGTACAGATACGCAGTATTTT. Translation: CASSDYDRASTDTQYF.

In regard to this clonotype: Given a far larger clone just one base away, this is likely a sequencing read error. The chain couples TRBV6-2 or TRBV6-3 to TRBJ2-5; D perhaps matches TRBD1 (7 bases). This CDR3 region has 17 residues. Trimming cost V 2 bases and J 11 bases, with 27 bases left between them. CDR1 and CDR2 (germline): MNHEY, SVGEGT. CDR3 DNA: TGTGCCAGCAGTTACGGGGGCCAGGGGGGCTCCTACAATGAGCAGTACTTC. It encodes CASSYGGQGGSYNEQYF.

There are many counts of this clonotype. The J gene is TRBJ2-2, the V gene TRBV27; D unclear. The CDR3 is 14 residues long. Germline CDR1 is MNHEY and CDR2 is SMNVEV (reference sequence). The V gene lost 3 bases and the J gene lost 4 bases, with 9 bases spanning the gap. The CDR3 here is CASSLISPTGELFF. CDR3 DNA: TGTGCCAGCAGTTTGATTAGCCCCACCGGGGAGCTGTTTTTT.

The V and J genes are TRBV29-1 and TRBJ1-5; D gene uncertain. The V and J ends lost 7 bases and 0 bases respectively, with 19 bases between them. This CDR3 contains 16 residues. CDR1 and CDR2 (germline): SQVTM, ANQGSEA. CDR3 coding DNA: TGCAGCGCCTCAGGAGGAGGGCGGGGTAGCAATCAGCCCCAGCATTTT. It codes for CSASGGGRGSNQPQHF.

This clonotype was counted ten times or more. This rearrangement joins TRBV4-1 to TRBJ2-7; a weak D match, TRBD1 (6 bases). Germline V lookup: CDR1 MGHRA, CDR2 YSYEKL. The V gene lost 4 bases and the J gene lost 0 bases, with 13 bases spanning the gap. The CDR3 runs 15 residues. CDR3 sequence reads: CASSPFRDTSYEQYF. In nucleotides, the CDR3 is TGCGCCAGCAGCCCGTTCCGGGACACCTCCTACGAGCAGTACTTC.

There are many counts of this clonotype. V gene TRBV18 combines with J gene TRBJ1-1, with 8 nucleotides matching TRBD1. V dropped 3 bases and J dropped 4; count of bases not matched to a gene: 10. Germline assignment: CDR1 KGHSH and CDR2 LQKENI. The CDR3 has 16 residues. The chain's CDR3 is CASSPRTGGSSTEAFF. CDR3 nucleotides: TGTGCCAGCTCACCCCGAACAGGGGGTTCGAGCACTGAAGCTTTCTTT.

The chain carries TRBV7-2 and TRBJ1-2; no firm D call. Germline V CDR1 and CDR2: SGHTA, FQGNSA. V dropped 1 base and J dropped 7 bases, with 10 bases sitting between them. This CDR3 contains 13 residues. CDR3 DNA: TGTGCCAGCAGCTTAGGGGGTTCCTCTGGCTACACCTTC. It translates to CASSLGGSSGYTF.

At least ten counts were recorded for this clonotype. The V gene is TRBV2, the J gene TRBJ1-1; 9 positions match TRBD1. Germline values: CDR1 SNHLY, CDR2 FYNNEI. The CDR3 has 15 residues. Trimming cost V 9 bases and J 7 bases; bases outside gene matches: 15. The chain's CDR3 is CASMMGQGGAVEAFF. The DNA for the CDR3 is TGTGCCAGTATGATGGGACAGGGTGGCGCCGTTGAAGCTTTCTTT.

This clonotype was recorded at least ten times. This chain uses TRBV7-9 with TRBJ1-4; maybe TRBD1 (6 bases). The V gene's germline CDR1 is SEHNR and CDR2 FQNEAQ (reference sequence). This CDR3 spans 13 amino acids. V was clipped by 6 bases and J by 8 bases, with 13 bases between them. For the CDR3, the DNA is TGTGCCAGCAGATCGGCAGGGGCCGAAAAACTGTTTTTT. Its protein product is CASRSAGAEKLFF.

This clonotype was recorded at least ten times. The chain is built from TRBV6-6 and TRBJ2-2, with 8 bases identical to TRBD1. This CDR3 is built from 17 residues. The V gene's germline CDR1 is MNHNY and CDR2 SVGAGI (reference sequence). V dropped 6 bases and J dropped 6; count of bases not matched to a gene: 15. The CDR3 nucleotides are TGTGCCAGCAGCCGCCGGGGCAGACAGGGGATCCCCGGGGAGCTGTTTTTT. This encodes CASSRRGRQGIPGELFF.

This clonotype was seen many times. The chain joins TRBV6-1 to TRBJ2-3, with 8 bases lining up with TRBD2. This CDR3 is 15 amino acids long. The V gene end was trimmed by 3 bases and the J gene end by 5 bases; junction bases not matched to a gene: 7. Per germline, CDR1 MNHNS and CDR2 SASEGT. CDR3 nucleotides: TGTGCCAGCAGTGAGGACGGGGGGGCCGTAGATACGCAGTATTTT. Its protein is CASSEDGGAVDTQYF.

This clonotype has at least ten counts. This sequence joins TRBV30 and TRBJ2-2, with D perhaps matching TRBD2 (6 bases). This CDR3 has 15 amino acids. Germline V CDR1 and CDR2: GTSNPN, SVGIG (reference sequence). The germline V and J ends were trimmed by 5 bases and 1 base, with 14 bases remaining between them. The CDR3 spells CAWGAGTQNTGELFF. Here the CDR3 DNA reads TGTGCCTGGGGGGCCGGGACTCAGAACACCGGGGAGCTGTTTTTT.

The sample holds many counts of this clonotype. The genes are TRBV27 and TRBJ2-2; TRBD2 matches at 12 bases. The CDR3 consists of 15 residues. V shed 6 bases and J 6 bases; nucleotides not matched to a gene: 5. Germline CDR1 reads MNHEY; CDR2 reads SMNVEV (reference sequence). The CDR3 DNA follows: TGTGCCAGCAGGCTAGCGGGGGGGCTGTCCGGGGAGCTGTTTTTT. The encoded protein is CASRLAGGLSGELFF.

This clonotype came up many times. This chain uses TRBV20-1 with TRBJ2-1; 12 bases fit TRBD2. The CDR3 extends over 14 amino acids. Germline V gives CDR1 DFQATT, CDR2 SNEGSKA (reference sequence). J gave up 8 bases and V 8 bases, and 10 bases lay outside the gene matches. CDR3 sequence reads: CSTKTSGSEHEQFF. The CDR3 nucleotides are TGCAGTACCAAGACTAGCGGGAGCGAGCATGAGCAGTTCTTC.

This clonotype was seen many times. This sequence joins TRBV4-1 and TRBJ2-3; D might be TRBD1 or TRBD2, each matching 7 bases. Germline CDR1 is MGHRA and CDR2 is YSYEKL. The CDR3 covers 16 residues. The V gene lost 0 bases and the J gene lost 5 bases, with 15 bases spanning the gap. CDR3 in amino acids: CASSQEARGGVDTQYF. CDR3 nucleotides: TGCGCCAGCAGCCAAGAAGCCAGGGGGGGGGTAGATACGCAGTATTTT.

Ten or more counts support this clonotype. J is TRBJ1-1 and V is TRBV15, with D maybe TRBD1 (6 bases). From germline, CDR1 is LNHNV and CDR2 YYDKDF (reference sequence). This CDR3 is built from 15 residues. Trimming pared 5 bases from V and 6 bases from J, leaving 19 bases between. CDR3 sequence: CATSSEPQGSSEAFF. Here the CDR3 DNA reads TGTGCCACCAGCTCGGAACCACAGGGTTCTTCTGAAGCTTTCTTT.

This clonotype was picked up a small number of times. V gene TRBV7-2 combines with J gene TRBJ2-4; a possible D gene is TRBD1 (6 bases). CDR1 and CDR2 from the germline V gene are SGHTA and FQGNSA. V lost 4 bases, J lost 7 bases, and 23 bases lay in between. The CDR3 consists of 17 residues. CDR3 in amino acids: CASSSARLGGANNIQYF. CDR3 coding DNA: TGTGCCAGCAGCTCGGCGAGGCTTGGGGGCGCGAATAACATTCAGTACTTC.

This clonotype was detected ten times or more. This rearrangement joins TRBV24-1 to TRBJ1-6; the D gene is possibly TRBD1 (6 bases). The length of the CDR3 is 13 residues. The germline V and J ends were trimmed by 8 bases and 8 bases, with 12 bases remaining between them. Germline assignment: CDR1 KGHDR and CDR2 SFDVKD. Written as DNA, the CDR3 is TGTGCCACCACCGGACAGTTTGATTCACCCCTCCACTTT. Amino acids: CATTGQFDSPLHF.

CDR3 nucleotides: TGTGCCAGCAGTCAATCTGGGGCCAACGTCCTGACTTTC. It codes for CASSQSGANVLTF. The gene calls are TRBV12-3 or TRBV12-4 and TRBJ2-6; D gene unclear. Trimming took off 5 bases at V and 1 base at J, with 3 bases between the two ends. The CDR3 has 13 residues.

Ten or more counts support this clonotype. V usage is TRBV19 and J usage is TRBJ2-2, with 10 bases fitting TRBD1. The CDR3 runs to 17 residues. Looked up from germline, CDR1 is LNHDA and CDR2 is SQIVND (reference sequence). J lost 8 bases, V lost 1 base, and 10 bases had no gene match. The CDR3 spells CASSIAGGQGPQGELFF. The CDR3 DNA follows: TGTGCCAGTAGTATAGCCGGGGGACAGGGGCCTCAAGGGGAGCTGTTTTTT.

This clonotype occurred many times. The V gene is TRBV20-1, the J gene TRBJ1-3; 7 bases map to TRBD1. The CDR3 totals 14 residues. Germline V gene lookup returns CDR1 DFQATT and CDR2 SNEGSKA (reference sequence). J lost 0 bases, V lost 6 bases, and 5 bases had no gene match. The CDR3 is CSARGGGSGNTIYF. CDR3 bases: TGCAGTGCCAGGGGGGGAGGCTCTGGAAACACCATATATTTT.